The 14 T cell receptor beta chains presented below share a single source sample, sequenced in a study of blood T cell repertoires in COVID-19. Measured with immunoSEQ multiplex PCR; TCRdb has only the in-frame clones, and not every one. This sample has around 170,000 clones, with roughly three quarters found just once. Material for sequencing was PBMCs or T cells enriched from blood (not recorded which). All receptors come from a man between 60 and 75 years old who had been exposed to COVID-19.

The rearrangement uses TRBV5-4 and TRBJ2-5; a weak D match, TRBD2 (7 bases). The CDR3 runs to 15 residues. Looked up from germline, CDR1 is SGHNT and CDR2 is YYREEE (reference sequence). V was clipped by 2 bases and J by 5 bases, with 16 bases between them. CDR3 loop: CASSLRGAPLETQYF. CDR3 DNA: TGTGCCAGCAGCTTACGGGGGGCGCCCCTTGAGACCCAGTACTTC.

This clone was counted once. This chain connects TRBV7-9 to TRBJ1-3; D gene ambiguous. Germline CDR1 SEHNR, CDR2 FQNEAQ (reference sequence). Trimming cost V 1 base and J 0 bases, with 7 bases left between them. CDR3 length: 15 residues. In nucleotides, the CDR3 is TGTGCCAGCAGCTTAGACGGGTTCTCTGGAAACACCATATATTTT. Translating gives CASSLDGFSGNTIYF.

DNA of the CDR3: TGTGCCAGCAGCGGCACAGGGGCAACTAATGAAAAACTGTTTTTT. The encoded protein is CASSGTGATNEKLFF. This rearrangement joins TRBV21-1 to TRBJ1-4; TRBD1 is taken as the D call from the table, unchecked against the DNA. TRBV21-1 is a listed pseudogene. The CDR3 has 15 residues.

The genes are TRBV28 and TRBJ2-2; D call uncertain. The CDR3 has 11 amino acids. Looked up from germline, CDR1 is MDHEN and CDR2 is SYDVKM. The V gene lost 6 bases and the J gene lost 7 bases, with 6 bases spanning the gap. The CDR3 is CASRRGGELFF. Here the CDR3 DNA reads TGTGCCAGCAGGAGAGGCGGGGAGCTGTTTTTT.

The chain combines TRBV13 with TRBJ2-6; D may be TRBD2 (5 bases). Germline CDR1 and CDR2: PRHDT and FYEKMQ (reference sequence). CDR3 length: 17 residues. V lost 0 bases and J 2 bases, leaving 11 bases between the germline ends. The CDR3 bases are TGTGCCAGCAGCTTAGGCCCGGGGAAGACTGGGGCCAACGTCCTGACTTTC. Translated: CASSLGPGKTGANVLTF.

CDR3 amino acids: CASSLDLWTDYTGELFF. Written as DNA, the CDR3 is TGTGCCAGCAGCTTAGATCTCTGGACAGACTACACCGGGGAGCTGTTTTTT. The chain recombines TRBV11-2 with TRBJ2-2; a possible D gene is TRBD1 (6 bases). The CDR3 runs to 17 residues. V lost 0 bases and J lost 3, with 14 bases in between. Germline assignment: CDR1 SGHAT and CDR2 FQNNGV.

This chain uses TRBV27 with TRBJ1-6, with unresolved D. V lost 3 bases, J lost 10 bases, and 13 bases lay in between. In germline, CDR1 is MNHEY, CDR2 SMNVEV (reference sequence). The CDR3 is 14 amino acids. The CDR3 DNA is TGTGCCAGCAGTTTCCTGGGGAGCGAGTCACCCCTCCACTTT. Protein: CASSFLGSESPLHF.

A single count supports this clone. The gene calls are TRBV7-9 and TRBJ2-3; 8 nucleotides line up with TRBD2. The CDR3 totals 16 residues. V dropped 5 bases and J dropped 1; count of bases not matched to a gene: 8. Germline V gives CDR1 SEHNR, CDR2 FQNEAQ (reference sequence). The CDR3 here is CASSTDIAGRTDTQYF. The CDR3 DNA reads TGTGCCAGCAGCACGGATATAGCGGGGCGCACAGATACGCAGTATTTT.

The chain uses TRBV9 and TRBJ2-1; 9 bases match TRBD2. The ends lost 0 bases at V and 9 bases at J; junction bases unmatched: 7. This CDR3 is built from 15 residues. CDR1 SGDLS and CDR2 YYNGEE come from the germline V gene. The DNA of the CDR3 is TGTGCCAGCAGCGTAGGCAGCGGGAGGAGGGGTGAGCAGTTCTTC. Its protein is CASSVGSGRRGEQFF.

The chain joins TRBV7-9 to TRBJ1-2, with D possibly being TRBD1 (6 bases). Per germline, CDR1 SEHNR and CDR2 FQNEAQ (reference sequence). The CDR3 contains 13 residues. Trimming removed 0 bases from V and 5 bases from J, with 7 bases in between. CDR3 DNA: TGTGCCAGCAGCTTAGCCGGACAGTATGGCTACACCTTC. As protein: CASSLAGQYGYTF.

The rearrangement links TRBV5-5 to TRBJ2-5; no reliable D call. Trimming removed 0 bases from V and 5 bases from J, with 11 bases in between. In germline, CDR1 is SGHKS, CDR2 YYEKEE (reference sequence). This CDR3 spans 14 amino acids. The CDR3 region is CASSLASPPETQYF. As DNA, the CDR3 is TGTGCCAGCAGCTTGGCCTCTCCCCCGGAGACCCAGTACTTC. The full variable domain, completed using reference TRBV5-5 and TRBJ2-5, is DAGVTQSPTHLIKTRGQQVTLRCSPISGHKSVSWYQQVLGQGPQFIFQYYEKEERGRGNFPDRFSARQFPNYSSELNVNALLLGDSALYLCASSLASPPETQYFGPGTRLLVL.

With regard to this clone: In the same sample, other DNA sequences code for this CDR3. This chain uses TRBV30 with TRBJ1-5; a weak D match, TRBD1 (6 bases). Germline CDR1 GTSNPN, CDR2 SVGIG (reference sequence). Deletions cut 2 bases from V and 5 bases from J, with 10 bases between. This CDR3 comprises 13 residues. The CDR3 nucleotides are TGTGCCTGGAGTCAGGCAGGGGATCAGCCCCAGCATTTT. Translating it yields CAWSQAGDQPQHF.

Written as DNA, the CDR3 is TGTGCCAGCAGCCCCCCAGGGGGTGGTAATTCACCCCTCCACTTT. Translating it yields CASSPPGGGNSPLHF. This chain links TRBV3-1 (or the pseudogene TRBV3-2) with TRBJ1-6, with TRBD1 matching 7 bases. The germline gives CDR1 LGHDT, CDR2 YNNKEL (reference sequence). This CDR3 region has 15 residues. The junction had 6 bases not matched to a gene; V was cut back by 4 bases and J by 6 bases.

This clone was counted once. The chain links TRBV7-9 to TRBJ1-1, with D perhaps matching TRBD1 (6 bases). CDR1 and CDR2 (germline): SEHNR, FQNEAQ (reference sequence). Trimming shortened V by 2 bases and J by 0 bases, and 13 bases separated the two germline ends. The CDR3 runs 16 residues. CDR3 residues: CASSLKGGLLNTEAFF. CDR3 nucleotides: TGTGCCAGCAGCTTAAAGGGGGGGCTCCTGAACACTGAAGCTTTCTTT.